This T cell receptor (beta chain) was recorded in a study of PD-1 blockade in mismatch repair-deficient tumors. On the study more broadly: All were previously treated, progressing patients with around eleven mismatch repair-deficient cancer types. Whole-study findings and limits: Rapid post-treatment expansion, then contraction, generally preceding radiologic response, marked tumor-resident clones.

Concerning this clone itself: The antigen remains undetermined.

TCR sequencing covered a few patients who responded to pembrolizumab. Profiled with immunoSEQ multiplex PCR; TCRdb holds only in-frame clones, not every one. The sample has around 100,000 clones, more than 60% seen once. The V end was cut by 4 bases, the J end by 4 bases, with 7 bases between. CDR1 and CDR2 (germline): SQVTM, ANQGSEA. The CDR3 loop spans 11 amino acids. This sample comprised peripheral blood, obtained about 60 weeks after starting pembrolizumab. This chain uses TRBV29-1 with TRBJ1-2; tentatively, D is TRBD1 (5 bases). The receptor comes from an adult with mismatch repair-deficient cancer. The CDR3, as DNA: TGCAGCGTTGGGGGGGGCTATGGCTACACCTTC. It encodes CSVGGGYGYTF.